These T cell receptor beta chains were read from a single sample in a study of shared clonotypes between healthy human individuals. Sequencing was performed with immunoSEQ multiplex PCR; in TCRdb, only in-frame clones are kept and a portion is missing. This table has a few million clones, 85% to 95% appearing once. The specimen was naive CD4+ T cells from PBMCs. The receptors were gathered from a young man in good health. Some clones in this sample may be carry-over from other donors' samples. The CDR3 runs from the conserved cysteine through the conserved F or W. A D gene is named only where the DNA matches it firmly. The listing skips clone size in some rows; elsewhere it reads once, few, many or a size class.

clone_size	v_call	cdr3_length	j_call	d_call	cdr3_nt	cdr3_aa
NA	TRBV27	13	TRBJ2-3	NA	TGTGCCAGCCGGACAGTTTCGACAGATACGCAGTATTTT	CASRTVSTDTQYF
NA	TRBV5-4	15	TRBJ2-3	TRBD2	TGTGCCAGCAGCACGGGACTAGCGGGAGGAATTACGCAGTATTTT	CASSTGLAGGITQYF
NA	TRBV28	17	TRBJ1-2	TRBD1	TGTGCCAGCAGCCTAGGACTGGACAGGAGAATTACTGATGGCTACACCTTC	CASSLGLDRRITDGYTF
NA	TRBV4-1	16	TRBJ2-5	NA	TGCGCCAGCAGCCAAGATCGGATCCGGGGCCAAGAGACCCAGTACTTC	CASSQDRIRGQETQYF
NA	TRBV19	14	TRBJ2-5	NA	TGTGCCAGTAGTATCAACACGCATCAAGAGACCCAGTACTTC	CASSINTHQETQYF
few	TRBV28	11	TRBJ1-4	NA	TGTGCCAGCAGCCAACACGAAAAACTGTTTTTT	CASSQHEKLFF
NA	TRBV6-5	12	TRBJ2-7	NA	TGTGCCAGCAATCGATATAAGGGCGAGCAGTACTTC	CASNRYKGEQYF
NA	TRBV2	15	TRBJ1-5	TRBD1	TGTGCCAGCCATAGGGACAGGGTCGTTAATCAGCCCCAGCATTTT	CASHRDRVVNQPQHF
NA	TRBV7-8	14	TRBJ2-5	NA	TGTGCCAGCAGCTTAGTGAGGGCCCGGGAGACCCAGTACTTC	CASSLVRARETQYF
once	TRBV5-1	16	TRBJ2-3	TRBD2	TGCGCCAGCAGCTTTTCCCCCGCGGGAGGGCCAGATACGCAGTATTTT	CASSFSPAGGPDTQYF
once	TRBV20-1	11	TRBJ2-4	NA	TGCAGTGCTAGCGCGGAGCCCGCACGGTACTTC	CSASAEPARYF
NA	TRBV6-5	14	TRBJ1-2	NA	TGTGCCAGCAGTTACTCGAGGGGCTCCTATGGCTACACCTTC	CASSYSRGSYGYTF
NA	TRBV4-1	19	TRBJ2-3	TRBD2	TGCGCCAGCAGCCAAGATCCGAGGGCTAGGGGACTAGGATCATATACGCAGTATTTT	CASSQDPRARGLGSYTQYF
NA	TRBV28	16	TRBJ2-3	TRBD2	TGTGCCAGCAGTTCAGCACTAGCGGGAGCAGCAGATACGCAGTATTTT	CASSSALAGAADTQYF
NA	TRBV11-3	14	TRBJ1-1	NA	TGTGCCAGCAGTCCTGCAGGGAGCGGGGGAGAAGCTTTCTTT	CASSPAGSGGEAFF
NA	TRBV14	13	TRBJ2-7	NA	TGTGCCAGCAGCCTGGCCTCCGGCTACGAGCAGTACTTC	CASSLASGYEQYF
NA	TRBV29-1	11	TRBJ1-4	TRBD1	TGCAGCGGGGACAGTAATGAAAAACTGTTTTTT	CSGDSNEKLFF
NA	TRBV6-1	15	TRBJ1-2	NA	TGTGCCAGCAGCGACCCGACCAGGAGTTTCTATGGCTACACCTTC	CASSDPTRSFYGYTF
NA	TRBV28	13	TRBJ2-5	TRBD1	TGTGCCAGCAGTGACAGGGACAGTAAGACCCAGTACTTC	CASSDRDSKTQYF
NA	TRBV6-6	14	TRBJ2-2	TRBD1	TGTGCCAGCAGTTCTACAGGGGGGACCGGGGAGCTGTTTTTT	CASSSTGGTGELFF
few	TRBV19	13	TRBJ1-5	TRBD1	TGTGCCAGTAAAGACAGGGTCAATCAGCCCCAGCATTTT	CASKDRVNQPQHF
NA	TRBV28	12	TRBJ2-7	NA	TGTGCCAGCACCCTCGCCAATAGGGAGCAGTACTTC	CASTLANREQYF
NA	TRBV19	15	TRBJ2-3	TRBD2	TGTGCCAGTATGAGGGGAGCGGGGCGCACAGATACGCAGTATTTT	CASMRGAGRTDTQYF
NA	TRBV10-3	16	TRBJ1-3	NA	TGTGCCATCAGGAAGGGACGGCAGAGCTTTGGAAACACCATATATTTT	CAIRKGRQSFGNTIYF
NA	TRBV6-1	19	TRBJ1-5	NA	TGTGCCAGCAGTGAAAGTTTTCGTTCTATAGGGGCCAGCAATCAGCCCCAGCATTTT	CASSESFRSIGASNQPQHF
NA	TRBV14	13	TRBJ2-7	TRBD2	TGTGCCAGCAGCCAAGTACTAGCGGGAGTTGAGTACTTC	CASSQVLAGVEYF
once	TRBV11-2	15	TRBJ2-7	NA	TGTGCCAGCAGCTTACTGGCGGGAAATATTGGAGAGCAGTACTTC	CASSLLAGNIGEQYF
NA	TRBV5-6	14	TRBJ2-2	NA	TGTGCCAGCAGCTTGGGATCCTTTAACGGGGAGCTGTTTTTT	CASSLGSFNGELFF
NA	TRBV4-3	15	TRBJ2-7	TRBD1	TGCGCCAGCAGCCAGGATATGACAGGGGGCGACGAGCAGTACTTC	CASSQDMTGGDEQYF
NA	TRBV7-2	14	TRBJ2-3	TRBD2	TGTGCCAGCAGCTCGGGACTAGCGACAGATACGCAGTATTTT	CASSSGLATDTQYF
NA	TRBV9	16	TRBJ2-1	NA	TGTGCCAGCAGCCGGACGGGGGCGGGAAACTACAATGAGCAGTTCTTC	CASSRTGAGNYNEQFF
NA	TRBV28	12	TRBJ2-1	NA	TGTGCCAGCAGTTTATTTCCTAAGGAGCAGTTCTTC	CASSLFPKEQFF
NA	TRBV12-2	16	TRBJ1-1	NA	TGTGCAAGTCGCCCCGGATGGCAGAAGGGTCTGGGTGAAGCTTTCTTT	CASRPGWQKGLGEAFF
NA	TRBV5-1	15	TRBJ1-1	NA	TGCGCCAGCAGCTTGGATTACCTGGGGAACACTGAAGCTTTCTTT	CASSLDYLGNTEAFF
NA	TRBV18	15	TRBJ2-1	TRBD2	TGTGCCAGCTCCCTAGCGGGTTTGGGATACAATGAGCAGTTCTTC	CASSLAGLGYNEQFF
NA	TRBV7-9	17	TRBJ2-2	TRBD1	TGTGCCAGCAGCTTGGCTGTCGTCAGGGGGCGTTCCGGGGAGCTGTTTTTT	CASSLAVVRGRSGELFF
NA	TRBV6-5	15	TRBJ2-1	NA	TGTGCCAGCAAGGGGGGGGCAAGGGCCTACAATGAGCAGTTCTTC	CASKGGARAYNEQFF
NA	TRBV29-1	12	TRBJ2-5	NA	TGCAGCGTTGTTCAGGGGTCGGAGACCCAGTACTTC	CSVVQGSETQYF
NA	TRBV20-1	11	TRBJ2-4	NA	TGCAGTGCTAGAGTCCAAAACATTCAGTACTTC	CSARVQNIQYF
once	TRBV29-1	13	TRBJ2-3	NA	TGCAGTGCCCGGGGTGGATACACAGATACGCAGTATTTT	CSARGGYTDTQYF
NA	TRBV30	14	TRBJ1-6	TRBD1	TGTGCCTGGAGAGGACAGGGACTGAATTCACCCCTCCACTTT	CAWRGQGLNSPLHF
NA	TRBV9	13	TRBJ2-5	NA	TGTGCCAGCAGCGTAGGCCCCCAAGAGACCCAGTACTTC	CASSVGPQETQYF
NA	TRBV28	15	TRBJ1-2	TRBD1	TGTGCCAGCAGTCCAACAGGGGGTGTTGACTATGGCTACACCTTC	CASSPTGGVDYGYTF
NA	TRBV2	15	TRBJ2-3	TRBD1	TGTGCCAGCAGCCCACTGGGACAGGTAGACGGTACGCAGTATTTT	CASSPLGQVDGTQYF
NA	TRBV5-1	14	TRBJ2-7	NA	TGCGCCAGCAGCTTGCGGGACTCCCTCGTCGAGCAGTACTTC	CASSLRDSLVEQYF
NA	TRBV27	15	TRBJ2-1	TRBD1	TGTGCCAGCAGGAACGACAGGGGACCCTACAATGAGCAGTTCTTC	CASRNDRGPYNEQFF
NA	TRBV28	15	TRBJ1-5	TRBD1	TGTGCCAGCAGGGGACGGGACAGGAGAGATCAGCCCCAGCATTTT	CASRGRDRRDQPQHF